This TCR beta chain was sequenced for a study of shared clonotypes between healthy human individuals. Study-wide findings and caveats: Sequencing depth was expected to affect clonotype sharing among donors. Clonotypes that were shared across four donors made up about 5.1% of naive CD4 clonotypes.

With respect to this clone: Its cognate antigen is unknown.

The donors were adults (healthy and HIV-negative) with no recent acute infections or vaccinations. Method: immunoSEQ multiplex PCR; TCRdb's copy keeps in-frame clones and lacks some. The sample holds a few million clones, under 95% seen once. Germline V gives CDR1 SNHLY, CDR2 FYNNEI. This CDR3 region has 12 residues. V was pared by 3 bases and J by 5 bases, with 7 bases between. The chain carries TRBV2 and TRBJ1-2; D gene ambiguous. The sequenced sample was naive CD4+ T cells from PBMCs. Subset described: CD45RA+ positively selected. The TCR originated in a man aged 18 to 30 in good health. Some clones in this sample may be carry-over from other donors' samples. Here the CDR3 DNA reads TGTGCCAGCAGTGAGTCCGAGTATGGCTACACCTTC. Amino acids: CASSESEYGYTF. Full variable domain (missing parts from reference TRBV2 and TRBJ1-2): EPEVTQTPSHQVTQMGQEVILRCVPISNHLYFYWYRQILGQKVEFLVSFYNNEISEKSEIFDDQFSVERPDGSNFTLKIRSTKLEDSAMYFCASSESEYGYTFGSGTRLTVV.